Presented here are 31 T cell receptor beta chains from one specimen sequenced in a study of control samples from healthy donors and cancer patients (TCRdb year 2020). The library was generated by the immunoSEQ multiplex PCR assay. The table was pulled from immuneACCESS by TCRdb, which kept in-frame rearrangements only. Such tables lose some clones; where checked, under half of the loss comes from unresolved V genes, and the rest has no known cause. The sample contains approximately 30,000 clones, around nine tenths of them found a single time. 1.5% to 2% of the sample is held by the ten biggest clonotypes. Sample: PBMCs. Receptor source: a woman in her 40s with lung cancer.

The chain recombines TRBV6-6 with TRBJ1-5, with D unclear. Trimming shortened V by 10 bases and J by 2 bases, and 12 bases separated the two germline ends. Germline CDR1 is MNHNY and CDR2 is SVGAGI (reference sequence). CDR3 length equals 13 residues. This CDR3 is CAIASRGNQPQHF. Written as DNA, the CDR3 is TGTGCCATCGCGAGTCGAGGCAATCAGCCCCAGCATTTT.

This clone was detected once. This chain links TRBV21-1 with TRBJ2-5; no DNA check was done on the table's D call, TRBD2. TRBV21-1 is noted as a pseudogene. This CDR3 has 15 residues. The CDR3 nucleotides are TGTGCCAGCAGCAAACGGAGCGGGGGGGTAGAGACCCAGTACTTC. It is translated as CASSKRSGGVETQYF.

The chain combines TRBV18 with TRBJ2-7; 9 bases match TRBD1. J gave up 3 bases and V 3 bases, and 6 bases lay outside the gene matches. The CDR3 is 15 amino acids. Germline assignment: CDR1 KGHSH and CDR2 LQKENI. The CDR3 loop is CASSPGTGRVYEQYF. For the CDR3, the DNA is TGTGCCAGCTCACCCGGGACAGGGAGGGTCTACGAGCAGTACTTC. Together with reference TRBV18 and TRBJ2-7, the CDR3 gives the full variable domain: NAGVMQNPRHLVRRRGQEARLRCSPMKGHSHVYWYRQLPEEGLKFMVYLQKENIIDESGMPKERFSAEFPKEGPSILRIQQVVRGDSAAYFCASSPGTGRVYEQYFGPGTRLTVT.

This CDR3 reads CASSPGGTPSTDTQYF. The DNA of the CDR3 is TGCGCCAGCAGCCCCGGCGGGACCCCTAGCACAGATACGCAGTATTTT. The chain links TRBV5-1 to TRBJ2-3; D perhaps matches TRBD2 (6 bases). The CDR3 spans 16 residues. Trimming removed 4 bases from V and 0 bases from J, with 15 bases in between. Germline values: CDR1 SGHRS, CDR2 YFSETQ.

Turning to this clone: One end of the junction varies from germline; a read error may be responsible. CDR3 sequence reads: CVSSLVLLAGGNEQFF. CDR3 nucleotide sequence: TGTGTCAGCAGCTTAGTCTTGCTAGCGGGGGGGAATGAGCAGTTCTTC. The chain joins TRBV7-6 to TRBJ2-1; TRBD2 matches 12 bases. Germline V gene data show CDR1 as SGHVS and CDR2 as FNYEAQ. The CDR3 runs 16 residues.

This rearrangement joins TRBV9 to TRBJ2-2, with D possibly TRBD2 on 6 matching bases. Germline-derived CDR1 and CDR2 are SGDLS and YYNGEE. The germline V and J ends were trimmed by 4 bases and 6 bases, with 28 bases remaining between them. The CDR3 sequence is 19 residues long. The CDR3 nucleotides are TGTGCCAGCAGCAACGTAGGACTAAGGACTACCATTGGGGCCGGGGAGCTGTTTTTT. Translation: CASSNVGLRTTIGAGELFF.

The rearrangement joins TRBV2 to TRBJ2-5; D possibly matches TRBD1 or TRBD2 (5 bases each). CDR1 is SNHLY, CDR2 FYNNEI, per germline. Trimming cost V 6 bases and J 5 bases, with 16 bases left between them. The CDR3 sequence is 14 residues long. CDR3 amino acids: CASSQGRLAETQYF. In DNA form, the CDR3 reads TGTGCCAGCAGCCAGGGACGGCTGGCGGAGACCCAGTACTTC.

The chain recombines TRBV28 with TRBJ2-2; 11 bases fit TRBD1. Per the germline V gene, CDR1 is MDHEN and CDR2 is SYDVKM. The CDR3 is made up of 17 amino acids. The J segment lost 5 bases and the V segment lost 10 bases, leaving 15 bases of the junction unmatched. The CDR3: CATETKRGTGGTGELFF. The CDR3 coding sequence is TGTGCCACAGAGACTAAGAGGGGGACAGGGGGTACCGGGGAGCTGTTTTTT. Looking up the rest from reference TRBV28 and TRBJ2-2 gives the full variable domain: DVKVTQSSRYLVKRTGEKVFLECVQDMDHENMFWYRQDPGLGLRLIYFSYDVKMKEKGDIPEGYSVSREKKERFSLILESASTNQTSMYLCATETKRGTGGTGELFFGEGSRLTVL.

Notes on this clone: This sample also contains other DNA sequences that code for the same CDR3. V and J are TRBV3-1 (or the pseudogene TRBV3-2) and TRBJ1-5, with D unresolved. This CDR3 has 12 amino acids. Germline loops: CDR1 LGHDT, CDR2 YNNKEL (reference sequence). The ends were cut back, 2 bases at V and 6 bases at J, with 5 bases in the middle. CDR3 DNA: TGTGCCAGCAGCCAAACCGGTCAGCCCCAGCATTTT. It is translated as CASSQTGQPQHF.

The chain couples TRBV5-6 to TRBJ2-5; the match to TRBD2 covers 7 bases. Unmatched junction bases numbered 4, after V lost 5 bases and J lost 0 bases. In germline, CDR1 is SGHDT, CDR2 YYEEEE. The CDR3 totals 14 residues. The CDR3 DNA reads TGTGCCAGCAGGCTCGGGACTAACCAAGAGACCCAGTACTTC. Amino acids: CASRLGTNQETQYF.

The V call is TRBV10-3, the J call TRBJ2-2; 8 bases fit TRBD2. CDR1 and CDR2 from the germline V gene are ENHRY and SYGVKD. The CDR3 covers 16 residues. The V gene end was trimmed by 4 bases and the J gene end by 5 bases; junction bases not matched to a gene: 9. CDR3 coding DNA: TGTGCCATCAGTGGCGAGCGGGGGCTTAATACCGGGGAGCTGTTTTTT. This codes for CAISGERGLNTGELFF.

The J gene is TRBJ2-7, the V gene TRBV6-5, with no clear D. The germline V gene encodes CDR1 MNHEY and CDR2 SVGAGI. The CDR3 has 14 residues. Trimming pared 11 bases from V and 0 bases from J, leaving 17 bases between. The CDR3 protein is CASSFSQSSYEQYF. In DNA form, the CDR3 reads TGTGCCTCCTCTTTTAGCCAGAGCTCCTACGAGCAGTACTTC.

The chain combines TRBV12-3 or TRBV12-4 with TRBJ1-2, with TRBD1 identical over 7 bases. After removal of 6 bases from V and 10 bases from J, the junction contained 8 bases not matched to a gene. This CDR3 contains 12 residues. The CDR3 loop is CASRRDRRYYTF. The DNA of the CDR3 is TGTGCCAGCAGGCGGGACAGACGTTACTACACCTTC.

This clone was observed a handful of times. The V gene is TRBV9, the J gene TRBJ2-1; TRBD1 is a possible D gene (6 bases). V was trimmed by 2 bases and J by 5 bases, leaving 8 bases between them. Per the germline V gene, CDR1 is SGDLS and CDR2 is YYNGEE. This CDR3 is built from 13 residues. The CDR3 loop is CASSVSGDNEQFF. In DNA form, the CDR3 reads TGTGCCAGCAGCGTCTCAGGGGACAATGAGCAGTTCTTC.

This clone showed up just once. The V and J genes are TRBV6-5 and TRBJ1-6, with D unresolved. The CDR3 spans 12 residues. V was shortened by 6 bases and J by 7 bases, with 7 bases between the two germline ends. Per germline, CDR1 MNHEY and CDR2 SVGAGI. The CDR3 coding sequence is TGTGCCAGCAGGCGGCTCAATTCACCCCTCCACTTT. Translated, it gives CASRRLNSPLHF.

This chain links TRBV5-6 with TRBJ1-2; 10 bases are a match to TRBD1. V shed 4 bases and J 5 bases; nucleotides not matched to a gene: 8. Germline V gene sequence: CDR1 SGHDT, CDR2 YYEEEE. The CDR3 totals 15 residues. The CDR3 reads CASSQPGTGDYGYTF. CDR3 nucleotide sequence: TGTGCCAGCAGCCAACCCGGGACAGGGGATTATGGCTACACCTTC. The entire variable domain, with the rest obtained from reference TRBV5-6 and TRBJ1-2, is as follows: DAGVTQSPTHLIKTRGQQVTLRCSPKSGHDTVSWYQQALGQGPQFIFQYYEEEERQRGNFPDRFSGHQFPNYSSELNVNALLLGDSALYLCASSQPGTGDYGYTFGSGTRLTVV.

The genes are TRBV18 and TRBJ2-3; D possibly corresponds to TRBD1 (6 bases). CDR3 size: 15 residues. V was shortened by 6 bases and J by 0 bases, with 13 bases between the two germline ends. The germline CDR1 and CDR2 sequences are KGHSH and LQKENI. CDR3 sequence (DNA): TGTGCCAGCTCGGGGGACACCAGGAGCACAGATACGCAGTATTTT. Its translation: CASSGDTRSTDTQYF.

This chain connects TRBV6-2 or TRBV6-3 to TRBJ1-1, with D hard to call. This CDR3 has 15 residues. From germline, CDR1 is MNHEY and CDR2 SVGEGT. Trimming stripped 6 bases from V and 5 bases from J, with 19 bases between. CDR3 in DNA: TGTGCCAGCAGCCTAACCCGTCTTGGGCGGACTGAAGCTTTCTTT. As protein: CASSLTRLGRTEAFF.

This clone has just one count. This sequence joins TRBV19 and TRBJ1-1; D is unresolved. CDR1 is LNHDA, CDR2 SQIVND, per germline (reference sequence). Trimming shortened V by 3 bases and J by 0 bases, and 8 bases separated the two germline ends. The CDR3 runs 14 residues. As DNA, the CDR3 is TGTGCCAGTAGTATGAGGGAAATGAACACTGAAGCTTTCTTT. This encodes CASSMREMNTEAFF. The variable domain in full, completed from reference TRBV19 and TRBJ1-1, reads DGGITQSPKYLFRKEGQNVTLSCEQNLNHDAMYWYRQDPGQGLRLIYYSQIVNDFQKGDIAEGYSVSREKKESFPLTVTSAQKNPTAFYLCASSMREMNTEAFFGQGTRLTVV.

The chain combines TRBV7-3 with TRBJ1-1; 8 nucleotides align to TRBD1. Trimming at V came to 2 bases and at J to 3 bases, leaving 2 bases not matched to a gene. Germline CDR1 SGHTA, CDR2 FQGTGA. This CDR3 is 14 amino acids long. CDR3 DNA: TGTGCCAGCAGCTTACAGGGGGCGGACACTGAAGCTTTCTTT. It yields the protein CASSLQGADTEAFF.

V and J are TRBV4-2 and TRBJ1-1; 7 bases match TRBD1. The CDR3 loop spans 11 amino acids. The ends lost 5 bases at V and 8 bases at J; junction bases unmatched: 2. Germline values: CDR1 LGHNA, CDR2 YNFKEQ. The CDR3 protein is CASSYRGEAFF. Here the CDR3 DNA reads TGTGCCAGCAGCTACAGGGGAGAAGCTTTCTTT.

V gene TRBV19 combines with J gene TRBJ2-5; 7 nucleotides line up with TRBD1. The germline CDR1 and CDR2 sequences are LNHDA and SQIVND (reference sequence). The V and J ends lost 4 bases and 1 base, in that order; junction bases with no gene match: 15. The CDR3 runs to 18 residues. The CDR3 DNA sequence: TGTGCCAGTAGTACCCCCGGGACAGCCCTTGTGGGCCAAGAGACCCAGTACTTC. Translating it yields CASSTPGTALVGQETQYF. Combining the CDR3 with reference TRBV19 and TRBJ2-5 gives the whole variable domain DGGITQSPKYLFRKEGQNVTLSCEQNLNHDAMYWYRQDPGQGLRLIYYSQIVNDFQKGDIAEGYSVSREKKESFPLTVTSAQKNPTAFYLCASSTPGTALVGQETQYFGPGTRLLVL.

The chain couples TRBV28 to TRBJ1-5, with 7 bases lining up with TRBD1. The germline V gene encodes CDR1 MDHEN and CDR2 SYDVKM. This CDR3 is built from 13 residues. J gave up 6 bases and V 7 bases, and 6 bases lay outside the gene matches. CDR3: CASTQGEGQPQHF. The DNA for the CDR3 is TGTGCCAGCACCCAGGGGGAGGGTCAGCCCCAGCATTTT.

This rearrangement joins TRBV2 to TRBJ2-3, with 9 bases that match TRBD2. The junction had 3 bases not matched to a gene; V was cut back by 3 bases and J by 2 bases. Per the germline V gene, CDR1 is SNHLY and CDR2 is FYNNEI. CDR3 length: 15 amino acids. The CDR3 loop is CASSEIAGATDTQYF. DNA for the CDR3: TGTGCCAGCAGTGAGATAGCGGGGGCCACAGATACGCAGTATTTT.

The chain is built from TRBV9 and TRBJ1-1; tentative D call: TRBD1 (6 bases). CDR3 size: 13 residues. Trimming cost V 4 bases and J 4 bases, with 11 bases left between them. Germline lookup yields CDR1 SGDLS and CDR2 YYNGEE. The CDR3 sequence is CASSIQGGTEAFF. CDR3 nucleotides: TGTGCCAGCAGCATACAAGGGGGCACTGAAGCTTTCTTT. Variable domain in full (rest from reference TRBV9 and TRBJ1-1): DSGVTQTPKHLITATGQRVTLRCSPRSGDLSVYWYQQSLDQGLQFLIQYYNGEERAKGNILERFSAQQFPDLHSELNLSSLELGDSALYFCASSIQGGTEAFFGQGTRLTVV.

The J gene is TRBJ1-4, the V gene TRBV7-3; TRBD1 might be the D (6 bases). CDR1 and CDR2 (germline): SGHTA, FQGTGA. The CDR3 runs to 15 residues. Trimming took 5 bases from V and 6 from J, leaving 16 bases between them. CDR3 residues: CASSTNRVEYEKLFF. The CDR3 nucleotides read TGTGCCAGCAGCACCAACAGGGTCGAATATGAAAAACTGTTTTTT.

V gene TRBV11-3 combines with J gene TRBJ2-5; D might be TRBD1 or TRBD2, each matching 6 bases. The CDR3 is 16 amino acids. V lost 5 bases to trimming and J lost 2 bases, with 18 bases between them. The germline V gene has CDR1 SGHNT and CDR2 YENEEA. The CDR3 DNA follows: TGTGCCAGCAGCACTCGGGACAAGGGGGGACAAGAGACCCAGTACTTC. It yields the protein CASSTRDKGGQETQYF. Combining the CDR3 with reference TRBV11-3 and TRBJ2-5 gives the whole variable domain EAGVVQSPRYKIIEKKQPVAFWCNPISGHNTLYWYLQNLGQGPELLIRYENEEAVDDSQLPKDRFSAERLKGVDSTLKIQPAELGDSAVYLCASSTRDKGGQETQYFGPGTRLLVL.

The chain carries TRBV24-1 and TRBJ1-2, with a possible D match to TRBD1 (5 bases). Germline assignment: CDR1 KGHDR and CDR2 SFDVKD. Trimming cost V 8 bases and J 7 bases, with 19 bases left between them. CDR3 size: 14 residues. The DNA of the CDR3 is TGTGCCACCATATTGACAGCCGCCGTCCGTGGCTACACCTTC. It yields the protein CATILTAAVRGYTF.

V gene TRBV11-3 combines with J gene TRBJ2-5; unclear D gene. The CDR3 spans 14 residues. Germline CDR1 SGHNT, CDR2 YENEEA. Trimming stripped 6 bases from V and 1 base from J, with 12 bases between. The CDR3 sequence is CASRTQRTQETQYF. Here the CDR3 DNA reads TGTGCCAGCAGGACACAGAGAACCCAAGAGACCCAGTACTTC.

This clone was detected a few times. J is TRBJ2-5 and V is TRBV19; TRBD2 aligns across 14 bases. After removal of 5 bases from V and 3 bases from J, the junction contained 2 bases not matched to a gene. Germline lookup yields CDR1 LNHDA and CDR2 SQIVND (reference sequence). CDR3 length: 15 residues. In DNA form, the CDR3 reads TGTGCCAGTAGTCCGGGACTAGCGGGGGAAGAGACCCAGTACTTC. Encoded protein: CASSPGLAGEETQYF.

This clone was counted once. V usage is TRBV6-1 and J usage is TRBJ1-2, with D possibly TRBD1 on 5 matching bases. Trimming took off 0 bases at V and 1 base at J, with 9 bases between the two ends. Germline V gives CDR1 MNHNS, CDR2 SASEGT. The CDR3 consists of 15 residues. Here the CDR3 DNA reads TGTGCCAGCAGTGAAGCCTTGGGGCTTAACTATGGCTACACCTTC. This encodes CASSEALGLNYGYTF.